The rows below give T cell receptor beta chains drawn from one sample of a study of cytomegalovirus exposure and HLA in healthy donors. Generated by immunoSEQ multiplex PCR, the TCRdb table keeps only in-frame clones and is missing some. The sample carries 150,000 or so clones, roughly 84% recorded once. Material for sequencing was PBMCs. Every receptor here comes from a man younger than 45 in good health and CMV-seropositive. CDR3s include the opening cysteine and the closing phenylalanine or tryptophan. The order of the fields is J gene, V gene, D gene, clone size, CDR3 DNA, CDR3 protein. The D gene is left open where the match is weak. Not every row has a clone size; where given, it reads once, few, many or a size class.

>TRBJ2-3|TRBV7-9|.|.
TGTGCCAGCAGCTCCTTGCTCCGGGTTGCTAGCACAGATACGCAGTATTTT
CASSSLLRVASTDTQYF
>TRBJ2-3|TRBV28|.|.
TGTGCCAGCAGTTTCAACGGAGATACGCAGTATTTT
CASSFNGDTQYF
>TRBJ2-7|TRBV7-9|TRBD1|.
TGTGCCAGCAGCTTTTCAGGGGGCAGCTACGAGCAGTACTTC
CASSFSGGSYEQYF
>TRBJ2-2|TRBV6-5|TRBD2|.
TGTGCCACCCGACTTGGGGACTATATTGCCGGGGAGCTGTTTTTT
CATRLGDYIAGELFF
>TRBJ1-1|TRBV10-2|TRBD1|.
TGCGCCAGCAGTGATTTGGACAGGCCTGGTGGAGCTTTCTTT
CASSDLDRPGGAFF
>TRBJ2-3|TRBV29-1|TRBD2|.
TGCAGCGTTGATAGGCTAGCGGGGGGCACAGATACGCAGTATTTT
CSVDRLAGGTDTQYF
>TRBJ2-5|TRBV7-2|TRBD2|.
TGTGCCAGCAGCACCCGACTAGCGGTGGACTTC
CASSTRLAVDF
>TRBJ2-1|TRBV28|.|.
TGTGCCAGCGGAGGGGGAGGGCTCTACAATGAGCAGTTCTTC
CASGGGGLYNEQFF
>TRBJ2-1|TRBV11-2|TRBD2|.
TGTGCCAGCAGCTTAGTAGCGGGTACCTACAATGAGCAGTTCTTC
CASSLVAGTYNEQFF
>TRBJ1-6|TRBV28|.|many
TGTGCCAGCAGACTAGGGTGGAATTCACCCCTCCACTTT
CASRLGWNSPLHF
>TRBJ2-7|TRBV6-5|.|.
TGTGCCAGCAGTCGCGAACAGGGCTGGAACGAGCAGTACTTC
CASSREQGWNEQYF
>TRBJ2-1|TRBV2|.|.
TGTGCCAGCAGCCCCCAATTGCGCTCCTACAATGAGCAGTTCTTC
CASSPQLRSYNEQFF
>TRBJ2-3|TRBV2|TRBD1|.
TGTGCCAGCAGCCCGACAGGGTTGGTAGGAGATACGCAGTATTTT
CASSPTGLVGDTQYF
>TRBJ2-7|TRBV2|.|.
TGTGCCAGCAGTAGCTTGGAGAATGAGGAGTACTTC
CASSSLENEEYF
>TRBJ2-5|TRBV19|.|once
TGTGCCAGTAGTATAGGCCGACAGCCCGGAGGGGAGACCCAGTACTTC
CASSIGRQPGGETQYF
>TRBJ2-7|TRBV5-1|.|.
TGCGCCAGCGGCCGACAGGCAGATTCCTACGAGCAGTACTTC
CASGRQADSYEQYF
>TRBJ2-2|TRBV23-1|TRBD1|once
TGCGCCAGCTTAACCCGGGACAGGGGGCCCGGGGAGCTGTTTTTT
CASLTRDRGPGELFF
>TRBJ2-2|TRBV7-2|.|.
TGTGCCAGCAGGAACCCAGAGGCAGGGCGCGGGGAGCTGTTTTTT
CASRNPEAGRGELFF
>TRBJ2-5|TRBV4-3|.|.
TGCGCCAGCAGCTACGGAACCGGGGAGACCCAGTACTTC
CASSYGTGETQYF
>TRBJ1-3|TRBV6-5|TRBD1|.
TGTGCCAGCAGCCAAGGACAGGGTCCTGGAAACACCATATATTTT
CASSQGQGPGNTIYF
>TRBJ2-7|TRBV5-6|TRBD1|.
TGTGCCAGCAGCTTTCCGGGACAGGGCCTATGGGAGCAGTACTTC
CASSFPGQGLWEQYF
>TRBJ1-3|TRBV9|.|.
TGTGCCAGCGGTTCCTCAGGGATTACGGGAAACACCATATATTTT
CASGSSGITGNTIYF
>TRBJ1-5|TRBV7-6|TRBD1|.
TGTGCCAGCAGCCCCACAGGGGCGTCGAATCAGCCCCAGCATTTT
CASSPTGASNQPQHF
>TRBJ1-2|TRBV7-2|TRBD1|.
TGTGCCAGCAGCTTTGCTCCGGGACAGGGGGCGAGGTATGGCTACACCTTC
CASSFAPGQGARYGYTF
>TRBJ1-5|TRBV27|.|few
TGTGCCAGCAGTTTATCGGGGAGGAGCAATCAGCCCCAGCATTTT
CASSLSGRSNQPQHF
>TRBJ1-1|TRBV29-1|TRBD1|once
TGCAGCGTAACGACAGGGCCTGAAGCTTTCTTT
CSVTTGPEAFF
>TRBJ1-1|TRBV18|TRBD1|.
TGTGCCAGCTCACCCCCTAACAGGGGCGGTGGGTGGACTGAAGCTTTCTTT
CASSPPNRGGGWTEAFF
>TRBJ2-1|TRBV9|TRBD2|.
TGTGCCAGCAGCACCCGACTAGCGGGCGATTACAATGAGCAGTTCTTC
CASSTRLAGDYNEQFF
>TRBJ1-3|TRBV5-6|TRBD1|.
TGTGCCAGCAGCTTGGTAGGGGACAGGGCTGGAAACACCATATATTTT
CASSLVGDRAGNTIYF
>TRBJ1-4|TRBV11-3|.|.
TGTGCCAGCAGCCGAAGGAGAGGCGAAAAACTGTTTTTT
CASSRRRGEKLFF
>TRBJ2-7|TRBV10-1|TRBD2|many
TGCGCCAGCAGTGAGTCGCCCCCGCGTGCGGGAGGGCCTTACGAGCAGTACTTC
CASSESPPRAGGPYEQYF
>TRBJ1-2|TRBV27|TRBD1|.
TGTGCCAGCAGTCCCCAGGGGGATTATGGCTACACCTTC
CASSPQGDYGYTF
>TRBJ2-5|TRBV7-2|.|once
TGTGCCAGCAGCTCAAGTGACTTACAAGAGACCCAGTACTTC
CASSSSDLQETQYF